The clone carrying this T cell receptor beta chain has more than one count but fewer than ten. What it recognizes is unknown. CDR1 LNHDA and CDR2 SQIVND come from the germline V gene (reference sequence). V was cut by 1 base and J by 5 bases, with 17 bases left in between. This CDR3 is 16 amino acids long. Stated treatment: roughly 11-day PBMC culture with coronavirus spike peptide pools or control peptides (ViraFEST assay). The data are from a study of vaccination and CD4 T cells after COVID-19. The Oncomine TCR Beta short-read assay generated sequence data from the DNA of cultured CD4+ T cells. TCRdb analysed the PCR reads with MiXCR anew, one entry per CDR3 protein. The sample shows about 17,000 distinct CDR3 sequences, 50% to 65% of them seen only once.

The receptor was isolated from a human donor who had recovered from COVID-19. The chain combines TRBV19 with TRBJ2-5; D perhaps matches TRBD2 (7 bases). The sequenced sample consisted of CD4+ T cells from blood, cultured in vitro. The CDR3, as DNA: TGTGCCAGTAGTATAGCGAGAGGGGGGGCTGTGGAGACCCAGTACTTC. As protein: CASSIARGGAVETQYF.